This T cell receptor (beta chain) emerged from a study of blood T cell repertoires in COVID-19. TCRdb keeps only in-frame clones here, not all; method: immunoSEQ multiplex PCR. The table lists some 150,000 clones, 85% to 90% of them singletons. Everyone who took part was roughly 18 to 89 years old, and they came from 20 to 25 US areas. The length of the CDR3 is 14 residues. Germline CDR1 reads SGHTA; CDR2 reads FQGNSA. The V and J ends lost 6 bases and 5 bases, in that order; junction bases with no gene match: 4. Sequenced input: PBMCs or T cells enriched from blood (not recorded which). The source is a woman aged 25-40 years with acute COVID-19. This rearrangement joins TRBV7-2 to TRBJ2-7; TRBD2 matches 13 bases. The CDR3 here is CASRGGLAGDEQYF. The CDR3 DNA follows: TGTGCCAGCAGGGGCGGACTAGCGGGAGACGAGCAGTACTTC.